The clone carrying this T cell receptor beta chain was picked up many times. Its antigen remains unknown. Germline-derived CDR1 and CDR2 are SEHNR and FQNEAQ (reference sequence). The CDR3 spans 15 residues. V shed 3 bases, J shed 3 bases, and the junction held 4 bases outside the gene matches. This sample stems from a study of CD8 T cells in ankylosing spondylitis. General observations from the study: Researchers report that disease-linked clones proved CD8+ and relatively rare in peripheral blood.

TCRdb fed the 5' RACE reads into MiXCR, producing one record per CDR3 protein. The table includes a few hundred thousand distinct CDR3 sequences, about 20% detected once. This TCR was sampled from a male donor with ankylosing spondylitis or in good health (not recorded which). V usage is TRBV7-9 and J usage is TRBJ1-1; 10 bases agree with TRBD1. The sequencing input was blood, either unsorted or a sorted T cell fraction (not recorded which). The CDR3 reads CASSLGQGLDTEAFF. CDR3 nucleotide sequence: TGTGCCAGCAGCTTGGGACAGGGGTTGGACACTGAAGCTTTCTTT.